This TCR beta chain was found in a study of cytomegalovirus exposure and HLA in healthy donors. The study's findings and limits: Indistinguishable V segments, including TRBV6-2 and TRBV6-3, were excluded. A list of 164 TCR beta chains associated with cytomegalovirus was given. Later on, an analysis showed TCR association rates differing by HLA locus, with DRB1 the most and HLA-C the fewest.

A remark on this clone: Its antigen is not known.

Unmatched junction bases numbered 8, after V lost 2 bases and J lost 5 bases. The CDR3 covers 15 residues. Germline CDR1 is MNHEY and CDR2 is SVGAGI. Both 60 Vbeta primers and 13 Jbeta primers went into the PCR. The assay was immunoSEQ multiplex PCR, and TCRdb's table has in-frame clones only and misses some. This sample has about 130,000 clones; around 80% occur once, and the top ten carry roughly a tenth. The V call is TRBV6-5, the J call TRBJ2-5; 7 positions agree with TRBD2. The clonotype originates from a man aged 25 to 40 in good health and CMV-seropositive. The specimen sequenced was PBMCs. CDR3 bases: TGTGCCAGCAGTTACGGCGGGAGTAAAAAGGAGACCCAGTACTTC. It encodes CASSYGGSKKETQYF.